The T cell receptor (beta chain) described here comes from a study of post-analysis software for immune sequencing data (dated by TCRdb to the mid-2010s). For the wider study: The recorded disease courses included relapsing-remitting, secondary progressive and progressive-relapsing multiple sclerosis, and some patients had no subtype annotation. The patient repertoires were set against about eleven previously published healthy control repertoires from donors whose ages ranged from roughly 6 to 26 years. A subset of samples was prepared in parallel using single-end sample barcoding, then pooled and co-amplified after Illumina adapter ligation.

TCR beta repertoires were profiled from peripheral blood of more than ten young patients with multiple sclerosis to demonstrate the VDJtools post-analysis software. The patients with multiple sclerosis were children and adolescents between 6 and 15 years of age. On this clonotype: The target of this receptor is not known. Base qualities are not recorded, but no much larger clone differs from it by a single base.

Preparation of the library involved PCR. The reads were generated on an Illumina HiSeq 2500. To reduce PCR and sequencing biases, unique molecular identifiers were incorporated into the TCR beta cDNA libraries. Approximately 500,000 cDNA molecules were obtained per 1 to 10 million input T cells, so each molecule approximated one T cell. The same protocol used for the earlier healthy control dataset was applied to prepare and sequence the patient libraries. Samples belonging to the same batch were prepared together, multiplexed and sequenced on a shared HiSeq lane. Per the source publication's procedure: Raw barcoded reads were processed with MIGEC, and single-read molecular identifier groups were discarded before consensus assembly and CDR3 extraction. Clonotype tables were post-analysed with VDJtools, normalizing diversity by down-sampling all datasets to the smallest sample size. To correct batch-related cross-sample contamination, repertoire overlap clustering matched CDR3 amino acid sequences but not nucleotide sequences. TCRdb reanalyzed the raw reads on its own, using fastp at Q25 for trimming and MiXCR for clone calling, and kept in-frame beta chains. Under each unique CDR3 protein, matching rows form one entry showing the most common genes and DNA. The V and J calls, along with clone size, are taken from TCRdb and not from the paper's own processing. The table for this sample lists approximately 630,000 distinct CDR3 sequences; approximately 60% of them were counted only once. The ten largest account for roughly 12% of the sample.

Beyond this particular receptor, the publication reports: Direct clustering with F measure showed strong co-clustering of samples prepared in the same batch, prompting a batch-effect correction. The control group was slightly older than the multiple sclerosis patient group. Patients showed significantly higher frequencies than controls for a handful of TRBV segments, among them TRBV5-6, TRBV5-1 and TRBV20-1. Significantly lower normalized Chao1 diversity was found in multiple sclerosis patients than in controls, suggesting substantial peripheral T-cell clonal expansion.

Measured from the cysteine to the phenylalanine, the CDR3 is 16 residues long. Only CDR3 DNA is held: 48 bases, read in frame from base 1. The germline V gene (reference sequence) sets CDR1 to LGHDT and CDR2 to YNNKEL. The V end gives up 4 bases and the J end 7 bases, leaving 13 bases in the junction not matched to a gene. The sample consisted of blood. This TCR derives from a girl aged 2 to 9 with multiple sclerosis. The chain is made from TRBV3-1 and TRBJ2-5, with TRBD2 identical over 9 junction bases. The DNA sequence reads TGTGCCAGCAGCCCTCAAGACGGCGGGAGGGCGAGGACCCAGTACTTC. This is translated as CASSPQDGGRARTQYF.